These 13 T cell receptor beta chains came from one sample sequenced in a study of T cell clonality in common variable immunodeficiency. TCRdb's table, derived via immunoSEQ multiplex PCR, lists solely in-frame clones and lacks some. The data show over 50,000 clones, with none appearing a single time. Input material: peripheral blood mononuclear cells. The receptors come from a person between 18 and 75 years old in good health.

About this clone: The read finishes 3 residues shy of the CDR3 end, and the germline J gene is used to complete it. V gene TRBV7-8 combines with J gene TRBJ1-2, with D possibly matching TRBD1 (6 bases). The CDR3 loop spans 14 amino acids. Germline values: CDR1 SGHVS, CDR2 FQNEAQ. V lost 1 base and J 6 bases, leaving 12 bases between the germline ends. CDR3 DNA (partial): TGTGCCAGCAGCTTAGTTCGCAGGGGAAATGGC. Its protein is CASSLVRRGNG. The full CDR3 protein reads CASSLVRRGNGYTF.

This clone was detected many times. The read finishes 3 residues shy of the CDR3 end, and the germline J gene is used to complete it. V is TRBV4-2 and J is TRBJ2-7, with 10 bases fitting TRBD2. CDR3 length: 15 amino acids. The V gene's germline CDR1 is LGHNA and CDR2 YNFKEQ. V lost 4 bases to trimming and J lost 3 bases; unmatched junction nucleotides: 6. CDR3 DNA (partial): TGTGCCAGCAGCCTACTAGCGGGATCGTTCTACGAG. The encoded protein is CASSLLAGSFYE. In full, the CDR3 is CASSLLAGSFYEQYF.

CDR3 sequence: CASSFDGTLYNEQFF. The CDR3 DNA, read in part, is TGTGCCAGCAGCTTCGACGGGACTCTATACAATGAG. The chain employs TRBV5-5 and TRBJ2-1, with D possibly TRBD2 on 6 matching bases. Coverage ceases 3 residues before the CDR3 finishes, and the germline J gene fills in the end. The germline gives CDR1 SGHKS, CDR2 YYEKEE (reference sequence). This CDR3 contains 15 residues. V was trimmed by 2 bases and J by 4 bases, leaving 13 bases between them.

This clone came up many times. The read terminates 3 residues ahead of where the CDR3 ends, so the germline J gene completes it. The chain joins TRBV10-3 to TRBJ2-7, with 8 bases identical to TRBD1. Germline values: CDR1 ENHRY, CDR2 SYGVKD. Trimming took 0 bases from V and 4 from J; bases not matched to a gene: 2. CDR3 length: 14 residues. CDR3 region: CAISESDRGYEQYF. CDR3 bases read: TGTGCCATCAGTGAGTCTGACAGGGGATACGAG.

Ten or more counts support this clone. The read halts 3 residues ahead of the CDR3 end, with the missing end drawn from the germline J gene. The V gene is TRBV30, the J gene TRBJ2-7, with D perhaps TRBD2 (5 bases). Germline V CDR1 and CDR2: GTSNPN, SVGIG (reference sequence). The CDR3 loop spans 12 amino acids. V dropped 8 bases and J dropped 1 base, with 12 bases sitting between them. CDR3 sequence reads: CAGGSGSYEQYF. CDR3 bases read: TGTGCCGGCGGAAGCGGTTCCTACGAG.

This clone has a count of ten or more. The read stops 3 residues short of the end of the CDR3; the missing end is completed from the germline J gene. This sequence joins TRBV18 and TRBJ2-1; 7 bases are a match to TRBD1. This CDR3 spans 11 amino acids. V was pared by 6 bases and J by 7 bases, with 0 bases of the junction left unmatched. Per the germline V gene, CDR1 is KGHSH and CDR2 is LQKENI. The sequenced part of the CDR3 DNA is TGTGCCAGCTCGACAGGGAATGAG. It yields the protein CASSTGNE. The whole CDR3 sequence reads CASSTGNEQFF.

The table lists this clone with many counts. The covered CDR3 bases are TGCGCCAGCAGCTGGCTGGCGGGAGAGAACCACAATGAG. Protein product: CASSWLAGENHNE. The whole CDR3 region reads CASSWLAGENHNEQFF. This chain connects TRBV5-1 to TRBJ2-1, with 7 bases aligning to TRBD2. The CDR3 end is not reached by the read, which stops 3 residues before it; the germline J gene fills it in. From germline, CDR1 is SGHRS and CDR2 YFSETQ. The CDR3 sequence is 16 residues long. Unmatched junction bases numbered 11, after V lost 3 bases and J lost 5 bases. The whole variable domain, filled in from reference TRBV5-1 and TRBJ2-1, reads KAGVTQTPRYLIKTRGQQVTLSCSPISGHRSVSWYQQTPGQGLQFLFEYFSETQRNKGNFPGRFSGRQFSNSRSEMNVSTLELGDSALYLCASSWLAGENHNEQFFGPGTRLTVL.

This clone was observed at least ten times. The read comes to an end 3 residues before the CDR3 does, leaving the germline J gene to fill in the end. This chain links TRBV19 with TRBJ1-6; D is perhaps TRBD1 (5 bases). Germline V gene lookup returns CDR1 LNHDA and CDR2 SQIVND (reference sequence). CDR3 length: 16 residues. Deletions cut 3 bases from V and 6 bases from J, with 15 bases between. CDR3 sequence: CASSIGGTGVNSPLHF. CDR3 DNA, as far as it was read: TGTGCCAGTAGTATTGGGGGAACGGGGGTTAATTCACCC.

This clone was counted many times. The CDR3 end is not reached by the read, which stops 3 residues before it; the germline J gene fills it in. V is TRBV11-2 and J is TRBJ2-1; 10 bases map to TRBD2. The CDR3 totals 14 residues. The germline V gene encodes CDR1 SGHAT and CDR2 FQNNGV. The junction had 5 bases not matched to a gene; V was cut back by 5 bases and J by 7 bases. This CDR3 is CASSLSGGINEQFF. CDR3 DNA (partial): TGTGCCAGCAGCCTTAGCGGGGGGATTAATGAG.

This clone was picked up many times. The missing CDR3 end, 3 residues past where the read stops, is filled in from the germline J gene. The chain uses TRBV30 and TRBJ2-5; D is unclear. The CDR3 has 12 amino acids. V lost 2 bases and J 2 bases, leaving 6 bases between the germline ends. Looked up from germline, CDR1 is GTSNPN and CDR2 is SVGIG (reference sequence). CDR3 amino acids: CAWSQQQETQYF. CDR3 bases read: TGTGCCTGGAGTCAACAGCAAGAGACC.

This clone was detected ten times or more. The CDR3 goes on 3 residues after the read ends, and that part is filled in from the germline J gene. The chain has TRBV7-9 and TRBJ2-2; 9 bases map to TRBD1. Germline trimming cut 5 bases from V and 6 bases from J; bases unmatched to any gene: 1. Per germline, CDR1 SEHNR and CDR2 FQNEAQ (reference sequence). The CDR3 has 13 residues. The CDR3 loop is CASSRQGAGELFF. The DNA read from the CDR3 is TGTGCCAGCAGCCGACAGGGGGCCGGGGAG.

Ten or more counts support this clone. The CDR3 bases that were read are TGTGCCAGCAGCCTTCTTAGGAGCGGGATGGCCTACGAG. Its translation is CASSLLRSGMAYE. In full, the CDR3 is CASSLLRSGMAYEQYF. The chain carries TRBV6-2 or TRBV6-3 and TRBJ2-7, with TRBD2 matching 7 bases. The missing CDR3 end, 3 residues past where the read stops, is filled in from the germline J gene. The CDR3 has 16 amino acids. CDR1 is MNHEY and CDR2 is SVGEGT in the germline V gene. The V and J ends lost 6 bases and 2 bases, in that order; junction bases with no gene match: 13.

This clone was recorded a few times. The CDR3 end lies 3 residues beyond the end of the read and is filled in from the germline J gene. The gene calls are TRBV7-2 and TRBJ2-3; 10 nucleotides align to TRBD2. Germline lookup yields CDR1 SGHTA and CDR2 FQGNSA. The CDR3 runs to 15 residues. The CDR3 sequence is CASSRLAGVQETQYF. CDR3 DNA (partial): TGTGCCAGCAGCCGCCTAGCGGGGGTCCAAGAGACG.